Listed below are T cell receptor beta chains from one sample, sequenced in a study of cytomegalovirus exposure and HLA in healthy donors. The method was immunoSEQ multiplex PCR; TCRdb's version includes in-frame clones alone and lacks a portion of them. The sample lists 200,000 to 250,000 clones; around four fifths were seen once. The sample taken for sequencing was PBMCs. These receptors came from a woman aged 18-35 years in good health and CMV-seronegative. Each CDR3 is given with its conserved first and last residue. A D gene is named only where the DNA matches it firmly. Clone size, where shown, is once, few, many, or a class for clones that have expanded.

>NA|TRBJ1-1|TRBV30|TRBD1
CACQTGGDPNTEAFF
TGTGCCTGTCAAACAGGGGGGGACCCGAACACTGAAGCTTTCTTT
>NA|TRBJ1-1|TRBV30|NA
CAWGRDTEAFF
TGTGCCTGGGGTCGGGACACTGAAGCTTTCTTT
>NA|TRBJ1-6|TRBV4-2|NA
CASSQEGGWDNSPLHF
TGTGCCAGCAGCCAAGAAGGGGGATGGGATAATTCACCCCTCCACTTT
>NA|TRBJ2-6|TRBV5-1|TRBD1
CASSLTGLSGANVLTF
TGCGCCAGCAGCCTGACAGGGCTCTCTGGGGCCAACGTCCTGACTTTC
>NA|TRBJ1-5|TRBV6-5|NA
CASRINSNQPQHF
TGTGCCAGCAGGATTAATAGCAATCAGCCCCAGCATTTT
>NA|TRBJ1-1|TRBV15|NA
CATSVRTANTEAFF
TGTGCCACCAGCGTTAGGACAGCCAACACTGAAGCTTTCTTT
>NA|TRBJ2-1|TRBV5-1|NA
CASSLTLDGYNEQFF
TGCGCCAGCAGCTTGACGCTAGACGGCTACAATGAGCAGTTCTTC
>NA|TRBJ1-3|TRBV6-1|NA
CASSEALSAGNTIYF
TGTGCCAGCAGTGAAGCGCTGTCCGCTGGAAACACCATATATTTT
>NA|TRBJ1-1|TRBV5-1|TRBD1
CASSKGQGIEAFF
TGCGCCAGCAGCAAGGGACAGGGTATTGAAGCTTTCTTT
>once|TRBJ1-1|TRBV6-6|TRBD1
CASSYGQGVTEAFF
TGTGCCAGCAGTTACGGGCAGGGGGTAACTGAAGCTTTCTTT
>NA|TRBJ2-1|TRBV27|NA
CASSQSGVLYNEQFF
TGTGCCAGCAGTCAGAGCGGAGTACTATACAATGAGCAGTTCTTC
>NA|TRBJ1-1|TRBV6-6|NA
CASSPEALNTEAFF
TGTGCCAGCAGTCCCGAGGCGTTGAACACTGAAGCTTTCTTT
>NA|TRBJ1-1|TRBV28|TRBD1
CASEWTGGTEAFF
TGTGCCAGCGAGTGGACAGGGGGCACTGAAGCTTTCTTT
>NA|TRBJ2-5|TRBV27|TRBD2
CASGTSGSQETQYF
TGTGCCAGCGGGACTAGCGGGAGTCAAGAGACCCAGTACTTC
>NA|TRBJ1-1|TRBV14|NA
CASSQIGGYTEAFF
TGTGCCAGCAGCCAAATAGGAGGGTACACTGAAGCTTTCTTT
>NA|TRBJ1-1|TRBV5-1|TRBD1
CASSVQGGTEAFF
TGCGCCAGCAGCGTACAGGGGGGCACTGAAGCTTTCTTT
>NA|TRBJ1-5|TRBV5-1|NA
CASSWKGQSESNQPQHF
TGCGCCAGCAGCTGGAAGGGCCAGTCCGAGAGCAATCAGCCCCAGCATTTT
>NA|TRBJ1-2|TRBV28|TRBD1
CASRTGGGYTF
TGTGCCAGCCGGACAGGGGGCGGCTACACCTTC
>once|TRBJ1-4|TRBV28|NA
CASSLSSGTWTEKLFF
TGTGCCAGCAGTTTATCTTCCGGGACCTGGACGGAAAAACTGTTTTTT
>once|TRBJ1-5|TRBV30|NA
CAWSSGGNQPQHF
TGTGCCTGGAGTAGCGGGGGGAATCAGCCCCAGCATTTT
>NA|TRBJ1-2|TRBV11-2|NA
CASSLDGTNYGYTF
TGTGCCAGCAGCTTGGACGGTACTAACTATGGCTACACCTTC
>few|TRBJ1-2|TRBV2|NA
CASRGDTRGYTF
TGTGCCAGCAGGGGAGACACGCGGGGCTACACCTTC
>NA|TRBJ2-3|TRBV5-6|NA
CASSLLREDNTDTQYF
TGTGCCAGCAGCTTGTTGCGGGAAGACAACACAGATACGCAGTATTTT
>NA|TRBJ1-2|TRBV11-1|NA
CASSLSPGNDYGYTF
TGTGCCAGCAGCTTGTCTCCCGGTAACGACTATGGCTACACCTTC
>NA|TRBJ1-1|TRBV28|NA
CASLTPTSGNTEAFF
TGTGCCAGCCTGACCCCGACGTCGGGGAACACTGAAGCTTTCTTT
>NA|TRBJ1-2|TRBV6-5|TRBD1
CASSQQGGYGYTF
TGTGCCAGCAGCCAACAGGGGGGCTATGGCTACACCTTC
>many|TRBJ2-7|TRBV6-1|NA
CATRPGTISYEQYF
TGTGCCACCCGTCCCGGGACGATCTCCTACGAGCAGTACTTC
>NA|TRBJ2-1|TRBV4-2|NA
CASGGNRYNEQFF
TGTGCCAGCGGGGGAAACAGGTACAATGAGCAGTTCTTC
>NA|TRBJ1-1|TRBV9|NA
CASSLGRRGSTEAFF
TGTGCCAGCAGCCTGGGACGACGGGGTTCCACTGAAGCTTTCTTT
>NA|TRBJ2-7|TRBV18|TRBD1
CASSLTGQDYEQYF
TGTGCCAGCTCACTCACTGGACAGGACTACGAGCAGTACTTC
>NA|TRBJ1-5|TRBV10-2|NA
CASRGGAGDWAQHF
TGCGCCAGCAGGGGGGGCGCGGGGGACTGGGCCCAGCATTTT
>NA|TRBJ1-1|TRBV5-1|TRBD1
CASSPGQARDTEAFF
TGCGCCAGCAGCCCCGGACAGGCGAGGGACACTGAAGCTTTCTTT
>NA|TRBJ2-7|TRBV4-2|NA
CASSQGAADSYEQYF
TGTGCCAGCAGCCAAGGAGCCGCAGATTCCTACGAGCAGTACTTC
>NA|TRBJ1-5|TRBV27|NA
CASSLDQYNQPQHF
TGTGCCAGCAGCTTGGACCAGTACAATCAGCCCCAGCATTTT
>NA|TRBJ2-7|TRBV13|TRBD2
CASSWRGGRYEQYF
TGTGCCAGCAGCTGGCGGGGGGGCAGGTACGAGCAGTACTTC
>many|TRBJ2-2|TRBV6-4|NA
CASSDSSNTGELFF
TGTGCCAGCAGTGACTCGTCGAACACCGGGGAGCTGTTTTTT
>once|TRBJ2-5|TRBV28|TRBD2
CASRLAGAETQYF
TGTGCCAGCAGATTAGCGGGAGCGGAGACCCAGTACTTC
>NA|TRBJ2-7|TRBV5-1|TRBD2
CASSMGLAGEGYEQYF
TGCGCCAGCAGCATGGGACTAGCGGGGGAAGGCTACGAGCAGTACTTC
>NA|TRBJ1-2|TRBV4-2|NA
CASSQTSGGRNANYGYTF
TGTGCCAGCAGCCAAACTTCTGGGGGACGGAACGCTAACTATGGCTACACCTTC
>few|TRBJ2-7|TRBV28|NA
CASSSPVGRTPYEQYF
TGTGCCAGCAGTTCTCCGGTTGGACGGACTCCCTACGAGCAGTACTTC
>NA|TRBJ1-4|TRBV25-1|NA
CASSGLQGWEKLFF
TGTGCCAGCAGTGGCCTACAGGGTTGGGAAAAACTGTTTTTT
>NA|TRBJ1-2|TRBV19|NA
CASSIGATRSYGYTF
TGTGCCAGTAGTATCGGGGCCACTAGGAGTTATGGCTACACCTTC
>NA|TRBJ2-3|TRBV4-1|NA
CASSQSSTDTQYF
TGCGCCAGCAGCCAATCTAGCACAGATACGCAGTATTTT
>NA|TRBJ2-1|TRBV9|NA
CASSSSIGASNEQFF
TGTGCCAGCAGCTCCAGTATAGGGGCCAGTAATGAGCAGTTCTTC
>NA|TRBJ2-7|TRBV10-3|NA
CAISEETDEQYF
TGTGCCATCAGTGAGGAAACGGACGAGCAGTACTTC
>NA|TRBJ2-2|TRBV6-5|NA
CASNDQGPYTGELFF
TGTGCCAGCAACGACCAGGGGCCGTACACCGGGGAGCTGTTTTTT
>NA|TRBJ2-7|TRBV15|TRBD1
CATSSLGQGEREQYF
TGTGCCACCAGCAGCCTCGGACAGGGAGAGCGGGAGCAGTACTTC
>NA|TRBJ2-1|TRBV7-9|NA
CASSSPSAGSNEQFF
TGTGCCAGCAGCTCCCCGTCGGCGGGGAGTAATGAGCAGTTCTTC
>once|TRBJ2-7|TRBV18|TRBD2
CASSPREDRQYF
TGTGCCAGCTCACCCCGGGAGGATCGACAGTACTTC
>NA|TRBJ1-2|TRBV25-1|NA
CASRGRDSITF
TGTGCCAGCAGGGGCCGGGACTCGATCACCTTC
>NA|TRBJ2-5|TRBV7-3|TRBD1
CASSSDREETQYF
TGTGCCAGCAGCTCCGACAGGGAAGAGACCCAGTACTTC
>NA|TRBJ1-4|TRBV28|TRBD1
CASSEMGQGEKKLFF
TGTGCCAGCAGTGAAATGGGACAGGGGGAGAAAAAACTGTTTTTT
>NA|TRBJ1-2|TRBV28|NA
CASSPPGGYGYTF
TGTGCCAGCAGTCCGCCTGGGGGCTATGGCTACACCTTC
>NA|TRBJ1-6|TRBV5-1|NA
CASSLEPRGGSYNSPLHF
TGCGCCAGCAGCCTAGAGCCGAGGGGCGGCTCCTATAATTCACCCCTCCACTTT
>NA|TRBJ1-2|TRBV28|TRBD1
CASRPGQGGYGYTF
TGTGCCAGCAGACCGGGACAGGGTGGCTATGGCTACACCTTC
>many|TRBJ2-2|TRBV6-5|TRBD2
CASSYSRLADTGELFF
TGTGCCAGCAGTTACTCGAGACTAGCGGACACCGGGGAGCTGTTTTTT
>NA|TRBJ2-1|TRBV4-2|TRBD2
CASSPNFGAGGHNEQFF
TGTGCCAGCAGCCCAAACTTTGGCGCGGGGGGGCACAATGAGCAGTTCTTC
>NA|TRBJ2-6|TRBV7-3|NA
CASSPLVGGANVLTF
TGTGCCAGCAGCCCGCTCGTTGGAGGGGCCAACGTCCTGACTTTC
>few|TRBJ1-2|TRBV2|NA
CASSEYGTMYGYTF
TGTGCCAGCAGTGAATACGGGACAATGTATGGCTACACCTTC